This passage covers 8 T cell receptor beta chains from one sample sequenced in a study of blood T cell repertoires in COVID-19. Produced via immunoSEQ multiplex PCR; TCRdb's table is partial and in-frame only. Here the sample spans 300,000 to 350,000 clones, roughly 88% being singletons. The source material was PBMCs or T cells enriched from blood (not recorded which). These receptors all come from a man aged 25-45 years who had recovered from COVID-19.

The V and J genes are TRBV7-9 and TRBJ2-5, with a weak D call TRBD2 (7 bases). The germline V gene encodes CDR1 SEHNR and CDR2 FQNEAQ (reference sequence). With 3 bases removed from V and 4 bases from J, the gap between germline ends came to 15 bases. CDR3 length equals 15 residues. DNA for the CDR3: TGTGCCAGCAGCTTCCCTCGGGGGGCTGGAGAGACCCAGTACTTC. Amino acids: CASSFPRGAGETQYF.

The V call is TRBV28, the J call TRBJ1-5; 9 bases agree with TRBD1. V dropped 6 bases and J dropped 6; count of bases not matched to a gene: 9. CDR3 length: 15 residues. Germline loops: CDR1 MDHEN, CDR2 SYDVKM. CDR3 residues: CASRTTGTGSQPQHF. CDR3 bases: TGTGCCAGCAGAACAACCGGGACAGGGAGTCAGCCCCAGCATTTT.

CDR3 sequence reads: CASSVGQGTGELFF. In DNA, the CDR3 is TGTGCCAGCAGCGTAGGACAGGGCACCGGGGAGCTGTTTTTT. V is TRBV9 and J is TRBJ2-2; 7 nucleotides line up with TRBD1. Germline CDR1 reads SGDLS; CDR2 reads YYNGEE. The CDR3 totals 14 residues. Trimming removed 0 bases from V and 4 bases from J; junction bases left unmatched: 0.

In its sample, this clone was seen once. J is TRBJ2-2 and V is TRBV6-5; 7 bases match TRBD1. Trimming removed 5 bases from V and 4 bases from J; junction bases left unmatched: 4. The CDR3 covers 14 residues. Germline CDR1 and CDR2: MNHEY and SVGAGI. CDR3 coding DNA: TGTGCCAGCAGTAAGGGACAGCGCACCGGGGAGCTGTTTTTT. Translation gives CASSKGQRTGELFF.

In this sample, this clone turned up once. The V and J genes are TRBV6-4 and TRBJ2-3; the match to TRBD2 covers 8 bases. With V trimmed by 3 bases and J by 1 base, 3 bases remained unmatched. CDR1 and CDR2 from the germline V gene are MRHNA and SNTAGT. This CDR3 has 15 amino acids. In DNA form, the CDR3 reads TGTGCCAGCAGTGAGCGGGGGGAGGGCACAGATACGCAGTATTTT. Its protein product is CASSERGEGTDTQYF.

The chain uses TRBV10-3 and TRBJ2-3, with 7 bases matching TRBD2. V dropped 0 bases and J dropped 0; count of bases not matched to a gene: 3. This CDR3 is 16 amino acids long. The germline V gene encodes CDR1 ENHRY and CDR2 SYGVKD. In nucleotides, the CDR3 is TGTGCCATCAGTGAGTCAGGGCGGGGGAGCACAGATACGCAGTATTTT. Its protein is CAISESGRGSTDTQYF.

Details on this clone: Distinct nucleotide sequences in the sample also encode this CDR3. This chain links TRBV2 with TRBJ2-7, with TRBD1 matching 7 bases. Germline V gives CDR1 SNHLY, CDR2 FYNNEI. The CDR3 is 13 residues long. V dropped 8 bases and J dropped 0; count of bases not matched to a gene: 4. The CDR3, as DNA: TGTGCCAGCCGAGGGGACAGCTCCTACGAGCAGTACTTC. This encodes CASRGDSSYEQYF.

In DNA form, the CDR3 reads TGCGCCAGCAGCTTGACAGGGGTAGGCGAAAAACTGTTTTTT. It translates to CASSLTGVGEKLFF. The chain couples TRBV5-1 to TRBJ1-4, with 7 bases fitting TRBD1. This CDR3 region has 14 residues. Trimming removed 1 base from V and 8 bases from J; junction bases left unmatched: 5. CDR1 and CDR2 (germline): SGHRS, YFSETQ.